The TCR beta chain under discussion was sequenced for a study of shared clonotypes between healthy human individuals. Study summary: Used for every donor were three CD4 naive, three CD4 memory, two CD8 naive and one CD8 memory plate.

The table came from immunoSEQ multiplex PCR; TCRdb's copy has only in-frame clones and leaves some out. Here the sample spans fewer than 3 million clones, approximately 90% being singletons. Whole-study findings and limits: It was expected that sequencing depth would affect clonotype sharing among donors. A small donor pool kept down the genetic and exposure-history diversity that was represented. Sampling included only blood; tissue repertoires likely differ.

This clone was counted between two and nine times. As yet, its antigen is unknown. Germline CDR1 is GTSNPN and CDR2 is SVGIG (reference sequence). The CDR3 covers 13 residues. V was pared by 2 bases and J by 3 bases, with 10 bases between. Material for sequencing was naive CD4+ T cells from PBMCs. Subset: CD45RA+ positively selected. The receptor comes from a man aged 18 to 29 in good health. Some clones in this sample may be carry-over from other donors' samples. The chain links TRBV30 to TRBJ1-2, with D perhaps matching TRBD1 (6 bases). CDR3 loop: CAWSRGTYYGYTF. CDR3 in DNA: TGTGCCTGGAGTCGGGGGACATACTATGGCTACACCTTC. The full variable domain, rest sourced from reference TRBV30 and TRBJ1-2, is SQTIHQWPATLVQPVGSPLSLECTVEGTSNPNLYWYRQAAGRGLQLLFYSVGIGQISSEVPQNLSASRPQDRQFILSSKKLLLSDSGFYLCAWSRGTYYGYTFGSGTRLTVV.